This TCR beta chain was sequenced in a study of T-cell reconstitution after alpha-beta-depleted transplantation in children. This clonotype came up a few times. The CDR3 runs 14 residues. Germline assignment: CDR1 SGHRS and CDR2 YFSETQ. V was pared by 2 bases and J by 0 bases, with 9 bases between. Construction of the TCRbeta library involved unique molecular identifiers. Using its own MiXCR run on the PCR reads, TCRdb lists one record per CDR3 protein. The sample contains more than 550,000 distinct CDR3 sequences, roughly a tenth of which appear only once. This TCR derives from a human donor who donated a stem cell graft to a child with acute myeloid leukemia. The gene calls are TRBV5-1 and TRBJ2-7; D could derive from TRBD1 or TRBD2 (5 bases each). Source: PBMCs from the stem cell graft donor, taken from the stem cell graft. The CDR3 spells CASSFEGSSYEQYF. CDR3 DNA sequence: TGCGCCAGCAGCTTCGAGGGGAGCTCCTACGAGCAGTACTTC.